These 2 T cell receptor beta chains originate from one sample sequenced in a study of blood T cell repertoires in COVID-19. TCRdb's table, derived via immunoSEQ multiplex PCR, lists solely in-frame clones and lacks some. The sample shows about 210,000 clones, around 80% of them seen only once. The sample taken for sequencing was peripheral blood. Receptors originate from a woman in her 70s with acute or convalescent COVID-19.

The gene calls are TRBV6-5 and TRBJ2-1; 9 nucleotides agree with TRBD2. Trimming at V came to 8 bases and at J to 10 bases, leaving 3 bases not matched to a gene. From germline, CDR1 is MNHEY and CDR2 SVGAGI. This CDR3 region has 11 residues. The CDR3 region has the DNA TGTGCCAGCGCGGGGGGGCGAGAGCAGTTCTTC. Its protein product is CASAGGREQFF.

This clone was seen more than once but under ten times. J is TRBJ1-2 and V is TRBV24-1; possible D gene TRBD1, 6 bases. V gave up 4 bases and J gave up 4 bases, with 9 bases separating them. Germline loops: CDR1 KGHDR, CDR2 SFDVKD. The CDR3 is 13 residues long. The chain's CDR3 is CATSDSTGYGYTF. CDR3 in DNA: TGTGCCACCAGTGACTCGACAGGCTATGGCTACACCTTC.